This T cell receptor (beta chain) originates from a study of blood T cell repertoires in COVID-19. The ends were cut back, 8 bases at V and 3 bases at J, with 13 bases in the middle. CDR3 length equals 13 residues. Germline-derived CDR1 and CDR2 are SGHNT and YENEEA. Repertoires were generated with immunoSEQ multiplex PCR, while TCRdb's copy carries only in-frame clones and drops some. Among some 280,000 clones, approximately 88% were seen once, and the ten largest hold 0.94%. In its sample, this clone was seen once. The receptor was isolated from a woman aged 35 to 49 who had recovered from COVID-19. This sequence joins TRBV11-3 and TRBJ2-5; D not certain. The sample consisted of peripheral blood. Written as DNA, the CDR3 is TGTGCCAGCGGCTCTACCTTGGAAGAGACCCAGTACTTC. It yields the protein CASGSTLEETQYF.